This is a list of T cell receptor beta chains from one sample in a study of T-cell reconstitution after alpha-beta-depleted transplantation in children. From the PCR reads, TCRdb called clonotypes with MiXCR, one entry per CDR3 protein. Of roughly 300,000 distinct CDR3 sequences in the sample, roughly 11% were seen once. The sample here was peripheral blood, taken 180 days after TCRalphabeta/CD19-depleted stem cell transplant. The receptors were gathered from a male patient aged 2 to 10 who had a stem cell transplant for chronic granulomatous disease, so the T cells may come from the graft donor. The CDR3 runs from the conserved cysteine through the conserved F or W. Fields, in order: clone size, V gene, J gene, D gene, CDR3 DNA, CDR3 protein. D genes are given only for firm matches. The size field is filled for only some rows; it gives once, few, many or a size class.

many,TRBV5-1,TRBJ2-2,.,TGCGCCAGCAGCTCCCCAAAGTTCATGCGGAGCCCGAACACCGGGGAGCTGTTTTTT,CASSSPKFMRSPNTGELFF
many,TRBV29-1,TRBJ2-1,TRBD2,TGCAGCGTTCGGGGGGGGAACTCCTACAATGAGCAGTTCTTC,CSVRGGNSYNEQFF
few,TRBV5-6,TRBJ2-3,TRBD2,TGTGCCAGCAGCTTCGGACTAGCGGGGGAGCCAAGCACAGATACGCAGTATTTT,CASSFGLAGEPSTDTQYF
many,TRBV28,TRBJ1-1,.,TGTGCCAGCAGTTTACTTGCGGGGAGGTCTGAAGCTTTCTTT,CASSLLAGRSEAFF
many,TRBV20-1,TRBJ2-1,TRBD2,TGCAGTGCTCGAACCGGGACTAGTAAAGGCGATGAGCAGTTCTTC,CSARTGTSKGDEQFF
many,TRBV9,TRBJ1-2,.,TGTGCCAGCACCTCTAGTGAGAGTAGAGGCTACACCTTC,CASTSSESRGYTF
many,TRBV27,TRBJ2-5,TRBD1,TGTGCCAGCAGTTTAAACAGGGGGCGAGAGACCCAGTACTTC,CASSLNRGRETQYF
many,TRBV7-9,TRBJ1-5,TRBD1,TGTGCCAGCAGCCACGGGGGACAGGGCAATCAGCCCCAGCATTTT,CASSHGGQGNQPQHF
many,TRBV7-2,TRBJ2-1,.,TGTGCCACCCAGGACTTCAGCTCCTACAATGAGCAGTTCTTC,CATQDFSSYNEQFF
many,TRBV18,TRBJ2-1,TRBD2,TGTGCCAGCTCCCGCAGCGCGGGAGGGCCGGATGAGCAGTTCTTC,CASSRSAGGPDEQFF
many,TRBV5-1,TRBJ2-5,TRBD2,TGCGCCAGCAGCTTGCAAGCTAGCGGGGGTGAGACCCAGTACTTC,CASSLQASGGETQYF
many,TRBV6-1,TRBJ2-2,TRBD2,TGTGCCAGCGCGGGACTAGCGGGAGTTAAGAACACCGGGGAGCTGTTTTTT,CASAGLAGVKNTGELFF
few,TRBV7-3,TRBJ2-2,.,TGTGCCAGCAGCTTAAACGGCGGGGAGCTGTTTTTT,CASSLNGGELFF
.,TRBV15,TRBJ2-6,.,TGTGCCACCAGCAGAGGACCAGCAATCGGGGCCAACGCCCTGACTTTC,CATSRGPAIGANALTF
many,TRBV6-5,TRBJ2-5,.,TGTGCCAGCAGTTACTCCATGGGAGGGGGGAGAGAGACCCAGTACTTC,CASSYSMGGGRETQYF
many,TRBV12-3/TRBV12-4,TRBJ1-5,TRBD1,TGTGCCAGCAGTTTAGCAGGGGGCCGGAATCAGCCCCAGCATTTT,CASSLAGGRNQPQHF
many,TRBV29-1,TRBJ1-2,.,TGCAGCGTTGAAGAGGAGGGTATTAGCTATGGCTACACCTTC,CSVEEEGISYGYTF
many,TRBV6-2/TRBV6-3,TRBJ2-2,.,TGTGCCAGCACGTCGAGACTAGGATTTAACACCGGGGAGCTGTTTTTT,CASTSRLGFNTGELFF
many,TRBV25-1,TRBJ2-1,TRBD1,TGTGCCAGCGGTGGACAGGGGGCAGTTCAGTTCTTC,CASGGQGAVQFF
many,TRBV4-3,TRBJ2-5,TRBD2,TGCGCCAGCAGCCAACTACTAGCGGGGGGACAAGAGACCCAGTACTTC,CASSQLLAGGQETQYF
many,TRBV7-8,TRBJ2-1,TRBD2,TGTGCCAGCAGCCCGTGGCGGGGGACTAGCGGGAGATCCTACAATGAGCAGTTCTTC,CASSPWRGTSGRSYNEQFF
few,TRBV7-2,TRBJ2-5,.,TGTGCCAGCAGCTCAGATTGGACTAAACCCCAAGAGACCCAGTACTTC,CASSSDWTKPQETQYF
many,TRBV7-8,TRBJ1-5,.,TGTGCCAGCAGCCCAGGACAGATGGGCAATCAGCCCCAGCATTTT,CASSPGQMGNQPQHF
many,TRBV7-3,TRBJ1-1,.,TGTGCCAGCAGCTTATGGGTTAACACTGAAGCTTTCTTT,CASSLWVNTEAFF
many,TRBV6-2/TRBV6-3,TRBJ2-3,TRBD1,TGTGCCAGCAGACTGGACAGGTCAGATACGCAGTATTTT,CASRLDRSDTQYF
few,TRBV7-9,TRBJ2-7,TRBD1,TGTGCCAGCAGCTTAGGCCGACAGGGTTACGAGCAGTACTTC,CASSLGRQGYEQYF
many,TRBV7-3,TRBJ2-1,.,TGTGCCAGCAGCTTATCCCATAGCTCAAATTCACAGTTCTTC,CASSLSHSSNSQFF
.,TRBV3-1,TRBJ1-5,.,TGTGCCAGCAGCCAAGTGCGTAATAGTCAGCCCCAGCATTTT,CASSQVRNSQPQHF
many,TRBV3-1,TRBJ1-2,TRBD1,TGTGCCAGCAGTGACAAGGGGGCGGATGGCTACACCTTC,CASSDKGADGYTF
.,TRBV19,TRBJ2-1,.,.,CASILASGSGEQFF
.,TRBV18,TRBJ2-7,TRBD1,TGTGCCAGCTCAATCAGACAGGGCACCTACGAGCAGTACTTC,CASSIRQGTYEQYF
many,TRBV12-3/TRBV12-4,TRBJ2-7,.,TGTGCCAGCAGTGTTCCGGGACCGACCTACGAGCAGTACTTC,CASSVPGPTYEQYF
many,TRBV5-1,TRBJ2-5,.,TGCGCCAGCAGCCTACCGACGAGAGTTCCAACGAGGGAGACCCAGTACTTC,CASSLPTRVPTRETQYF
many,TRBV4-2,TRBJ1-1,.,TGTGCCAGCAGCCAAGTGACCCTCGCTGAAGCTTTCTTT,CASSQVTLAEAFF
many,TRBV6-2/TRBV6-3,TRBJ2-3,TRBD2,TGTGCCAGCAGTCGCCCAGGCGAGCATCCGGGACTAGCGGGGGGTACAGATACGCAGTATTTT,CASSRPGEHPGLAGGTDTQYF
many,TRBV12-3/TRBV12-4,TRBJ2-2,.,TGTGCCAGCACCCCTGGGGGAGCGGTGGGCGGGGAGCTGTTTTTT,CASTPGGAVGGELFF
many,TRBV19,TRBJ1-3,TRBD1,TGTGCCACAAGCGCGGGACAGAACTCTGGAAACACCATATATTTT,CATSAGQNSGNTIYF
many,TRBV20-1,TRBJ1-5,.,TGCAGTGCTAGGAGGGGGGCTCAGCCCCAGCATTTT,CSARRGAQPQHF
many,TRBV12-3/TRBV12-4,TRBJ2-7,.,TGTGCCAGCAGTTGGGGCCTGTACGAGCAGTACTTC,CASSWGLYEQYF
many,TRBV7-2,TRBJ2-6,.,TGTGCCAGCAGCTTCTTTTTGGAGGGGGCCAACGTCCTGACTTTC,CASSFFLEGANVLTF
many,TRBV7-8,TRBJ2-5,.,TGTGCCAGCAGCTTGGGCCCAGAGACCCAGTACTTC,CASSLGPETQYF
many,TRBV3-1,TRBJ2-1,TRBD2,TGTGCCAGCAGCCATCCTGGAGTCGGGACTAGAGATTCGGGTGAGCAGTTCTTC,CASSHPGVGTRDSGEQFF
many,TRBV28,TRBJ2-7,TRBD1,TGTGCCAGCAGAGGGGACAGGGTCTACGAGCAGTACTTC,CASRGDRVYEQYF
many,TRBV20-1,TRBJ2-3,TRBD2,TGCAGTGCTAGGACCGGGGGGGCCTGGGATACGCAGTATTTT,CSARTGGAWDTQYF
many,TRBV29-1,TRBJ2-1,.,TGCAGCGAAGGGAGCTCCTACAATGAGCAGTTCTTC,CSEGSSYNEQFF
few,TRBV5-4,TRBJ1-5,.,TGTGCCAGCAGCTTGGCCGAACAGGGTAATCAGCCCCAGCATTTT,CASSLAEQGNQPQHF
.,TRBV29-1,TRBJ2-7,TRBD1,TGCAGCGTTTGGGGCTCTGGGACAGGGAGGCTCTACGAGCAGTACTTC,CSVWGSGTGRLYEQYF
many,TRBV20-1,TRBJ2-5,TRBD1,TGCAGTGCTAGACCAGCACCCGGGACAGGGCAAGAGACCCAGTACTTC,CSARPAPGTGQETQYF
many,TRBV20-1,TRBJ2-3,.,TGCAGTGCCAACCGGGACCCTAGGATTGAGCAGTATTTT,CSANRDPRIEQYF
many,TRBV7-8,TRBJ1-5,.,TGTGCCAGCAGCAACCGGGGTTTCAATCAGCCCCAGCATTTT,CASSNRGFNQPQHF
many,TRBV5-5,TRBJ2-5,.,TGTGCCAGCAGCGCCACGGGCTGGGAGACCCAGTACTTC,CASSATGWETQYF
many,TRBV10-3,TRBJ2-1,TRBD2,TGTGCCACCTTACCGATGGCGGGGGGACCCAATGAGCAGTTCTTC,CATLPMAGGPNEQFF